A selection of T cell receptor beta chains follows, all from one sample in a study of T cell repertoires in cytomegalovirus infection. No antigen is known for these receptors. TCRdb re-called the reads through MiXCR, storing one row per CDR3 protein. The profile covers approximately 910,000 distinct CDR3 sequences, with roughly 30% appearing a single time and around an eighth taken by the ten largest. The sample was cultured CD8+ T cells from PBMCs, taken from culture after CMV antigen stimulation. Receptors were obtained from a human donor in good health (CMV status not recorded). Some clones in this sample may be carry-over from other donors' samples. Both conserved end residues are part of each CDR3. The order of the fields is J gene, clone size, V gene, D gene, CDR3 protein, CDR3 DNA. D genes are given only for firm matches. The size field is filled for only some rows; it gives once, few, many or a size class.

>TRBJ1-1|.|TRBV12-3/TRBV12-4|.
CASRPYEGTEAFF
TGTGCCAGCAGGCCCTACGAAGGCACTGAAGCTTTCTTT
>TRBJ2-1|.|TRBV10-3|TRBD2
CAISDRRGVVNEQFF
TGTGCCATCAGTGACAGGCGGGGGGTGGTTAATGAGCAGTTCTTC
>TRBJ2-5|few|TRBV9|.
CASSAWGVQETQYF
TGTGCCAGCAGCGCTTGGGGGGTACAAGAGACCCAGTACTTC
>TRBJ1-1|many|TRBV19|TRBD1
CASSARDRGPREDTEAFF
TGTGCCAGTAGTGCCCGGGACAGGGGTCCAAGAGAGGACACTGAAGCTTTCTTT
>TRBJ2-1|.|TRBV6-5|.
CASRTDYNEQFF
TGTGCCAGCAGGACTGACTACAATGAGCAGTTCTTC
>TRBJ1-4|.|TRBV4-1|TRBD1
CASSPQDRGSEKLFF
TGCGCCAGCAGCCCCCAGGACAGGGGGAGTGAAAAACTGTTTTTT
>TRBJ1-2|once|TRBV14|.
CASSQETVHYGYTF
TGTGCCAGCAGCCAAGAAACCGTGCACTATGGCTACACCTTC
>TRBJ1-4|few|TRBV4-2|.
CASSSRPGDINEKLFF
TGTGCCAGCAGCTCAAGGCCCGGGGACATCAATGAAAAACTGTTTTTT
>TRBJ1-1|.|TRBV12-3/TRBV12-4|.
CASSLGSGEAFF
TGTGCCAGCAGTTTAGGTTCAGGTGAAGCTTTCTTT
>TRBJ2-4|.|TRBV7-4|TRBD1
CASSLQDRVNIQYF
TGTGCCAGCAGCTTACAGGACAGGGTAAACATTCAGTACTTC
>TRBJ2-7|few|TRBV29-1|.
CSVESGQSSSYEQYF
TGCAGCGTTGAATCGGGGCAGTCTAGCTCCTACGAGCAGTACTTC
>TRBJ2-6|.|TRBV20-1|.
CSARRKGWGSGANVLTF
TGCAGTGCTAGACGTAAAGGGTGGGGCTCTGGGGCCAACGTCCTGACTTTC
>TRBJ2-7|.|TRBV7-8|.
CASSYVGNSYEQYF
TGTGCCAGCAGCTATGTTGGGAACTCCTACGAGCAGTACTTC
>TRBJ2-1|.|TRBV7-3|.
CASSSRPNNEQFF
TGTGCCAGCAGCTCTCGGCCCAACAATGAGCAGTTCTTC
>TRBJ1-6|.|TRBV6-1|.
CASSPAGRVDSPLHF
TGTGCCAGCAGCCCAGCGGGCCGGGTGGATTCACCCCTCCACTTT
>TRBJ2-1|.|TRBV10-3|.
CAISELGDIDNEQFF
TGTGCCATCAGTGAGCTAGGGGACATAGACAATGAGCAGTTCTTC
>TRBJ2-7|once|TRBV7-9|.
CASSFRGNYEQYF
TGTGCCAGCAGCTTTAGGGGAAACTACGAGCAGTACTTC